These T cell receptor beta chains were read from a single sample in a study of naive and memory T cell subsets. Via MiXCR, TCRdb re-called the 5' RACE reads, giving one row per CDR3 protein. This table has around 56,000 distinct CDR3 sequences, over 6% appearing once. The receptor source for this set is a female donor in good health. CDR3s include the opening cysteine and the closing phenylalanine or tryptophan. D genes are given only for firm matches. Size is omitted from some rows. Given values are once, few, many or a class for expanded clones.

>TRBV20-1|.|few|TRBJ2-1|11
CSANSYNEQFF
TGCAGTGCTAACAGCTACAATGAGCAGTTCTTC
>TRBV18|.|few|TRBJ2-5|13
CASSPRDQQTQYF
TGTGCCAGCTCACCGCGGGACCAGCAGACCCAGTACTTC
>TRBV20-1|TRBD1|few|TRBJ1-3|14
CSVGDSHSGNTIYF
TGCAGTGTAGGGGACAGCCACTCTGGAAACACCATATATTTT
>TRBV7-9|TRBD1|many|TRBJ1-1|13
CASSLESRTGPSF
TGTGCCAGCAGCTTAGAGTCCCGGACAGGGCCTTCGTTC
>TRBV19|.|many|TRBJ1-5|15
CASSTAYRDNQPQHF
TGTGCCAGTAGTACTGCTTACAGGGACAATCAGCCCCAGCATTTT
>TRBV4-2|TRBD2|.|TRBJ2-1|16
CASSPGQRGSYNEQFF
TGTGCCAGCAGCCCCGGGCAGCGGGGGTCCTACAATGAGCAGTTCTTC
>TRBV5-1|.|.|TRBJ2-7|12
CASSLLGEEQYF
TGCGCCAGCAGCTTGTTGGGGGAAGAGCAGTACTTC
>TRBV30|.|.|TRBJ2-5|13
CAWEQGHQETQYF
TGTGCCTGGGAGCAGGGCCACCAAGAGACCCAGTACTTC
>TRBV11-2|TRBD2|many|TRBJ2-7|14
CASSLVRGGYEQYF
TGTGCCAGCAGCTTAGTCCGGGGGGGATACGAGCAGTACTTC
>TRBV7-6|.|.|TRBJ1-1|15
CASSLVPGANTEAFF
TGTGCCAGTAGCTTAGTTCCGGGGGCGAACACTGAAGCTTTCTTT
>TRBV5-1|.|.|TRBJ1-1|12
CANSFQNTEAFF
TGCGCCAACAGCTTCCAAAACACTGAAGCTTTCTTT
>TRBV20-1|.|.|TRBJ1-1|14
CSASFLMTNTEAFF
TGCAGTGCTAGTTTTCTGATGACGAACACTGAAGCTTTCTTT
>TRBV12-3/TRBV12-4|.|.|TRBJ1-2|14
CASTERRLNYGYTF
TGTGCCAGCACCGAACGGAGACTTAACTATGGCTACACCTTC
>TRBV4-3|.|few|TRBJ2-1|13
CASSQETGDQQFF
TGCGCCAGCAGCCAAGAAACGGGAGATCAGCAGTTCTTC
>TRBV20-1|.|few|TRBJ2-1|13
CSAWDIPHNEQFF
TGCAGTGCGTGGGACATTCCCCACAATGAGCAGTTCTTC
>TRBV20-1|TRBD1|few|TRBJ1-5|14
CSALLTGGNQPQHF
TGCAGTGCCCTACTAACAGGGGGCAATCAGCCCCAGCATTTT
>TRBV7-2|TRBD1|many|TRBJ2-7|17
CASSSLFPGQRAYEQYF
TGTGCCAGCAGCTCCCTCTTCCCGGGACAGCGAGCCTACGAGCAGTACTTC
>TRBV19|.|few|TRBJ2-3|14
CATREIFFTDTQYF
TGTGCCACCAGGGAGATCTTCTTCACAGATACGCAGTATTTT
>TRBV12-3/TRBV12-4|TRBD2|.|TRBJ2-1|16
CASSYTSGEDNNEQFF
TGTGCCAGCAGTTACACTAGCGGGGAAGACAACAATGAGCAGTTCTTC
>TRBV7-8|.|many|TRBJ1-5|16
CASSLHDGASNQPQHF
TGTGCCAGCAGCTTGCACGACGGAGCTAGCAATCAGCCCCAGCATTTT